This T cell receptor beta chain appears in the sequencing data of a study of T cell repertoires in cytomegalovirus infection. Background on the study: Public TCR beta signatures indicated both CMV infection and matching HLA type.

About this clonotype: As yet, its antigen is unknown.

Broader study findings: Public TCR beta family frequency separated CMV-and-HLA carriers, including in an independent cohort.

V was trimmed by 6 bases and J by 2 bases, leaving 23 bases between them. CDR1 is DFQATT and CDR2 is SNEGSKA in the germline V gene (reference sequence). The CDR3 covers 16 residues. TCRdb re-called the reads through MiXCR, storing one row per CDR3 protein. This table holds roughly 730,000 distinct CDR3 sequences, around 32% found once. The sequence derives from a human donor in good health (CMV status not recorded). Some clones in this sample may be carry-over from other donors' samples. This sample comprised cultured PBMCs, obtained from culture after CMV antigen stimulation. This chain joins TRBV20-1 and TRBJ2-7, with D perhaps TRBD1 (6 bases). CDR3 DNA: TGCAGTGCCGATTCATCAGGGGCTGTTTGGGCCTACGAGCAGTACTTC. It specifies CSADSSGAVWAYEQYF.